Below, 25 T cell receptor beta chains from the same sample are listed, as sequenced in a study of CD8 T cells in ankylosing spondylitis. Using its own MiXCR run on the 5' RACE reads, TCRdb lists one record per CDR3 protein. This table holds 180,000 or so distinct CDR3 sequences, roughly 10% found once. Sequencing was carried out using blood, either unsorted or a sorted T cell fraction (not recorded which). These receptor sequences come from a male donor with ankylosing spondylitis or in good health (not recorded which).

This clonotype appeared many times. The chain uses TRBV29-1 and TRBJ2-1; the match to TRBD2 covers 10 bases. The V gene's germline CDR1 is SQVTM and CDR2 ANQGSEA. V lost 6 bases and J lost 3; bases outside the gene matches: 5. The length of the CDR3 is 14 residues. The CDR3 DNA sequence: TGCAGCGTCGGACTAGCGGAATTCTACAATGAGCAGTTCTTC. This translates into CSVGLAEFYNEQFF.

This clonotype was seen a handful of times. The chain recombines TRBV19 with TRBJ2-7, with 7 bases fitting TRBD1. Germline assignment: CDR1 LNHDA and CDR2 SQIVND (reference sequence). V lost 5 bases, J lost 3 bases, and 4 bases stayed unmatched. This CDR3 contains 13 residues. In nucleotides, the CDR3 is TGTGCCAGTAGTCAAACAGGGGTCTACGAGCAGTACTTC. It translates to CASSQTGVYEQYF.

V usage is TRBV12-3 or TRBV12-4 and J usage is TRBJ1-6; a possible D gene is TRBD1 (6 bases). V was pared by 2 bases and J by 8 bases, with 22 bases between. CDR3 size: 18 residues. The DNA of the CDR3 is TGTGCCAGCAGTTTATCTTTAGGGGCAGGGGATGCAGATTCACCCCTCCACTTT. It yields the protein CASSLSLGAGDADSPLHF.

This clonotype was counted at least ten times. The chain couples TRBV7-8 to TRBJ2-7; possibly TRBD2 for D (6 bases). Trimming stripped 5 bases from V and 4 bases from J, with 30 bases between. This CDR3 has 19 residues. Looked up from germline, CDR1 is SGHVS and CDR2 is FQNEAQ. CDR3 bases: TGTGCCAGCAGCATTAACTCGGGCGGGACCGACATACATCTTTACGAGCAGTACTTC. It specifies CASSINSGGTDIHLYEQYF.

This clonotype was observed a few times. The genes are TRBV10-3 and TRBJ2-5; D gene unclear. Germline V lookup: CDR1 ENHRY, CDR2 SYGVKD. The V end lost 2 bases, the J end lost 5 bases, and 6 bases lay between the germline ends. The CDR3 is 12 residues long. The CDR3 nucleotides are TGTGCCATCAGTGAGATGGGGGAGACCCAGTACTTC. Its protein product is CAISEMGETQYF.

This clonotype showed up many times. CDR3 nucleotides: TGTGCCAGCAGCTTGACAGGAATCCAAGAGACCCAGTACTTC. As protein: CASSLTGIQETQYF. This sequence joins TRBV9 and TRBJ2-5, with a possible D match to TRBD1 (6 bases). Germline V lookup: CDR1 SGDLS, CDR2 YYNGEE. Trimming cost V 4 bases and J 1 base, with 11 bases left between them. The CDR3 length is 14 residues.

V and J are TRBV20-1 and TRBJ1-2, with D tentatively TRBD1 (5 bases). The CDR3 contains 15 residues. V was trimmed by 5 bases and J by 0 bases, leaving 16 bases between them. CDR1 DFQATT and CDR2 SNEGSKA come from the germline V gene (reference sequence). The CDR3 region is CSALRGTLPNYGYTF. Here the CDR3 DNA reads TGCAGTGCTCTCAGAGGGACGTTACCTAACTATGGCTACACCTTC.

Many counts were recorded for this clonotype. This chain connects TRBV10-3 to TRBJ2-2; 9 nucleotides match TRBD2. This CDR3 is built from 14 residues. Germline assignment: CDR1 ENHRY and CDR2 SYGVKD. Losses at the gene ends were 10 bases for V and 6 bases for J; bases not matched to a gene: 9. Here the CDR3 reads CASGPGLASGELFF. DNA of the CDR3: TGTGCCAGCGGACCGGGACTAGCTTCCGGGGAGCTGTTTTTT.

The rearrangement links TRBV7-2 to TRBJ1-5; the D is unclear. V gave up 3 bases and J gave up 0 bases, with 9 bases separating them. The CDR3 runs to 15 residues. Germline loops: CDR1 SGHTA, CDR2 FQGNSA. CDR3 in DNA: TGTGCCAGCAGCTTGGCGGACTATAGCAATCAGCCCCAGCATTTT. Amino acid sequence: CASSLADYSNQPQHF.

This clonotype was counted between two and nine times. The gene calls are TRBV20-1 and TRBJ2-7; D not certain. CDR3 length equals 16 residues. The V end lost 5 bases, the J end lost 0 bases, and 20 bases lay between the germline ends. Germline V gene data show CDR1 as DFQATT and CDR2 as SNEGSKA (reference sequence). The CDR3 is CSAGSLVRPGSYEQYF. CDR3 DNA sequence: TGCAGTGCTGGGTCTCTAGTAAGGCCGGGCTCCTACGAGCAGTACTTC.

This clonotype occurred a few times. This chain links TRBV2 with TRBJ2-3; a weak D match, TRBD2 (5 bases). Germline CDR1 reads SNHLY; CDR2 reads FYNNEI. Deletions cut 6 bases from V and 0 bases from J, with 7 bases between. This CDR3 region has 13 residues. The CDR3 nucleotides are TGTGCCAGCAGGAGGGCTAGCACAGATACGCAGTATTTT. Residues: CASRRASTDTQYF. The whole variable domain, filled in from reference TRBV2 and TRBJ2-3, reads EPEVTQTPSHQVTQMGQEVILRCVPISNHLYFYWYRQILGQKVEFLVSFYNNEISEKSEIFDDQFSVERPDGSNFTLKIRSTKLEDSAMYFCASRRASTDTQYFGPGTRLTVL.

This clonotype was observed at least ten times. The CDR3 DNA reads as TGCAGCGCCGGGACAGCCCGGGCCACTGAAGCTTTCTTT. Its translation is CSAGTARATEAFF. This chain joins TRBV29-1 and TRBJ1-1, with TRBD1 matching 7 bases. V lost 7 bases, J lost 4 bases, and 9 bases stayed unmatched. Germline V gene sequence: CDR1 SQVTM, CDR2 ANQGSEA. The CDR3 has 13 amino acids.

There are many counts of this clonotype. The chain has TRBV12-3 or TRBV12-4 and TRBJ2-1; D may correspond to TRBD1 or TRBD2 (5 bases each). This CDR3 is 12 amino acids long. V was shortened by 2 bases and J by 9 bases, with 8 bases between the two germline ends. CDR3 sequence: CASSLTGTEQFF. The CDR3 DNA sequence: TGTGCCAGCAGTTTAACCGGGACTGAGCAGTTCTTC.

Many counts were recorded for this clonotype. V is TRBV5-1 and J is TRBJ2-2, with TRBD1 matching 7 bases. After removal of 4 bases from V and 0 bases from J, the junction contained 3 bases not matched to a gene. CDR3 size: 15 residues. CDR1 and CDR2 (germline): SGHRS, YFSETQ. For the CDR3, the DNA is TGCGCCAGCAGCATGACAGGGTCGAACACCGGGGAGCTGTTTTTT. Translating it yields CASSMTGSNTGELFF.

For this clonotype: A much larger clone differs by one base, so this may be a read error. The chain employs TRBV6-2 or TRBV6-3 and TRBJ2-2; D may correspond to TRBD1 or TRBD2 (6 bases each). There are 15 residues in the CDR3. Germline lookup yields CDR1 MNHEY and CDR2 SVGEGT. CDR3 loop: CASNLARGGTGALFF. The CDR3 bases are TGTGCCAGCAATTTAGCCAGGGGAGGCACCGGGGCGCTGTTTTTT.

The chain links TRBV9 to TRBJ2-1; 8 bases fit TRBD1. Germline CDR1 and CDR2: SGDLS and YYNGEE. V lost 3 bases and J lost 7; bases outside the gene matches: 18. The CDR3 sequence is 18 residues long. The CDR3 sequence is CASSDPRQGGHRGNEQFF. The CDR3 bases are TGTGCCAGCAGCGATCCTCGACAGGGCGGACACAGGGGGAATGAGCAGTTCTTC.

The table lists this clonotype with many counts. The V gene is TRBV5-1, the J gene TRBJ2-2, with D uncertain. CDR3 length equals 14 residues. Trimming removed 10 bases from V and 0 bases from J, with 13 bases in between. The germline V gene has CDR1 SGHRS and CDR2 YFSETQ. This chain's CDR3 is CASLSGTNTGELFF. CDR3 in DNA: TGCGCCTCTTTATCGGGCACGAACACCGGGGAGCTGTTTTTT.

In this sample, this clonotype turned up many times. In nucleotides, the CDR3 is TGCGCCAGCAGCCAAGATGGGACTAGAGGGAACAATGAGCAGTTCTTC. As protein: CASSQDGTRGNNEQFF. J is TRBJ2-1 and V is TRBV4-3, with 8 bases identical to TRBD2. The germline V gene has CDR1 LGHNA and CDR2 YSLEER. With 0 bases clipped from V and 5 bases from J, the junction kept 6 bases outside the gene matches. CDR3 size: 16 residues.

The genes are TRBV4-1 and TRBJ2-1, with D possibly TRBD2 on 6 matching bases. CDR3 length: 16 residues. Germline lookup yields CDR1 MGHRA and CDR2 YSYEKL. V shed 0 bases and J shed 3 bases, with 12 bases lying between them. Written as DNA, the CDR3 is TGCGCCAGCAGCCAAGATCCGGGGGAGGTCTACAATGAGCAGTTCTTC. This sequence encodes CASSQDPGEVYNEQFF.

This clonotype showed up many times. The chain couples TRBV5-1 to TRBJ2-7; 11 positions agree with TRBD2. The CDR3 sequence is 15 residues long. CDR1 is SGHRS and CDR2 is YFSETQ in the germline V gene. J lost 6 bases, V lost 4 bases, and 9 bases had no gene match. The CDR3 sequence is CASSGTSGPLTEQYF. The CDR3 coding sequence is TGCGCCAGCAGCGGGACTAGCGGACCCCTTACCGAGCAGTACTTC.

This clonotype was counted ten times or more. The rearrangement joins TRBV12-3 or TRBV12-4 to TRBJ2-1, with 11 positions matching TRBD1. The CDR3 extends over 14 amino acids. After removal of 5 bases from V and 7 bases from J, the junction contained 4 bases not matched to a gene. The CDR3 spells CASSVGTGGNEQFF. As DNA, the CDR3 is TGTGCCAGCAGTGTGGGGACAGGGGGAAATGAGCAGTTCTTC.

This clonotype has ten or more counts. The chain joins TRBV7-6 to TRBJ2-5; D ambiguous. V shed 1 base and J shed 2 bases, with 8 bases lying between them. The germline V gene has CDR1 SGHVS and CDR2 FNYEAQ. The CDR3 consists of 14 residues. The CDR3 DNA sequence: TGTGCCAGCAGCTTAGGGGCCAGTCAAGAGACCCAGTACTTC. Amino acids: CASSLGASQETQYF.

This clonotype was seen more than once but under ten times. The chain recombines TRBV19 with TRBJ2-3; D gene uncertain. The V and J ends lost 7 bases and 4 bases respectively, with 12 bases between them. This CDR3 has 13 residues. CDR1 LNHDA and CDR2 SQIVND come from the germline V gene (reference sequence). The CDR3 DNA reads TGTGCCAGTAACCCCCGGGCTTCAGATACGCAGTATTTT. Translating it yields CASNPRASDTQYF.

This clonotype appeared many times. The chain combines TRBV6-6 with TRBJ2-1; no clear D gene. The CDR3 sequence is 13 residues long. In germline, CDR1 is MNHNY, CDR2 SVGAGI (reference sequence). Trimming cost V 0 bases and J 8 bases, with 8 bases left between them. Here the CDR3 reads CASSYSSSHEQFF. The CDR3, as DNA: TGTGCCAGCAGTTACTCTAGCTCCCATGAGCAGTTCTTC.

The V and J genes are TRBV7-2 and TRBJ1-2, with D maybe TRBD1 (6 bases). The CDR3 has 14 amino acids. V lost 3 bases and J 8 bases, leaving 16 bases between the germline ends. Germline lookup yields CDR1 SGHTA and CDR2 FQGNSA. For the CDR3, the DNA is TGTGCCAGCAGCTTTTGGGGGCGACTTCCAGGCTACACCTTC. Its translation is CASSFWGRLPGYTF.